The rows below give T cell receptor beta chains drawn from one sample of a study of blood T cells in healthy people across ages. TCRdb re-analysed the 5' RACE reads in MiXCR, keeping a single row per CDR3 protein. The table has almost 550,000 distinct CDR3 sequences, around 24% seen once. This sample was shared with a second study, whose subject was T cells of mothers and their children.

The sequenced material came from blood. These receptors came from a boy aged 5-17 years in good health. CDR3s include the opening cysteine and the closing phenylalanine or tryptophan. The order of the fields is D gene, J gene, clone size, V gene, CDR3 protein, CDR3 DNA. D genes are given only for firm matches. Part of the rows lack a size; the others show once, few, many or a class for expanded clones.

D: .; J: TRBJ2-3; size: .; V: TRBV4-3; CDR3: CASSQDKSRVVDTQYF; DNA: TGCGCCAGCAGCCAAGATAAGAGCAGGGTGGTAGATACGCAGTATTTT
D: .; J: TRBJ1-2; size: .; V: TRBV28; CDR3: CASIETRGEGYTF; DNA: TGTGCCAGCATCGAGACCCGGGGTGAAGGCTACACCTTC
D: .; J: TRBJ1-1; size: .; V: TRBV4-1; CDR3: CASSPYPGTRNTEAFF; DNA: TGCGCCAGCAGCCCGTATCCCGGGACACGGAACACTGAAGCTTTCTTT
D: .; J: TRBJ2-7; size: .; V: TRBV9; CDR3: CASSGGASYEQYF; DNA: TGTGCCAGCAGCGGGGGTGCTTCCTACGAGCAGTACTTC
D: TRBD1; J: TRBJ1-6; size: few; V: TRBV27; CDR3: CASSLWTGSNSPLHF; DNA: TGTGCCAGCAGTTTATGGACAGGGTCGAATTCACCCCTCCACTTT
D: TRBD1; J: TRBJ2-7; size: .; V: TRBV5-1; CDR3: CASSLDGTGLISYEQYF; DNA: TGCGCCAGCAGCTTGGACGGGACAGGGCTTATCTCCTACGAGCAGTACTTC
D: TRBD1; J: TRBJ2-5; size: .; V: TRBV29-1; CDR3: CSTKQRQGGETQYF; DNA: TGCAGCACCAAACAACGACAGGGCGGTGAGACCCAGTACTTC
D: TRBD2; J: TRBJ2-5; size: .; V: TRBV4-3; CDR3: CASSQDPRLAGGQETQYF; DNA: TGCGCCAGCAGCCAAGATCCCCGCCTAGCGGGAGGCCAAGAGACCCAGTACTTC
D: .; J: TRBJ2-2; size: .; V: TRBV6-5; CDR3: CASSYLWGGNTGELFF; DNA: TGTGCCAGCAGTTACTTGTGGGGGGGCAACACCGGGGAGCTGTTTTTT
D: .; J: TRBJ1-5; size: few; V: TRBV2; CDR3: CASRNEAGLNQPQHF; DNA: TGTGCCAGCAGGAATGAGGCAGGCCTGAATCAGCCCCAGCATTTT
D: TRBD1; J: TRBJ2-1; size: .; V: TRBV6-5; CDR3: CASSPLGTANEQFF; DNA: TGTGCCAGCAGCCCCCTCGGGACAGCCAATGAGCAGTTCTTC
D: .; J: TRBJ2-1; size: .; V: TRBV4-3; CDR3: CASSLLRAGDRREQFF; DNA: TGCGCCAGCAGCCTCCTCCGTGCAGGTGACCGCCGGGAGCAGTTCTTC
D: .; J: TRBJ2-1; size: few; V: TRBV11-2; CDR3: CASSSDNHNGQFF; DNA: TGTGCCAGCAGCTCGGACAACCACAATGGGCAGTTCTTC
D: .; J: TRBJ2-2; size: .; V: TRBV18; CDR3: CASSPLTSYTGELFF; DNA: TGTGCCAGCTCACCACTTACGAGTTACACCGGGGAGCTGTTTTTT
D: .; J: TRBJ1-1; size: few; V: TRBV28; CDR3: CASSLRGKGFF; DNA: TGTGCCAGCAGTTTGCGGGGGAAGGGTTTCTTT
D: .; J: TRBJ2-3; size: .; V: TRBV12-5; CDR3: CASGQPRTDEPSTDTQYF; DNA: TGTGCTAGTGGTCAACCCCGGACGGACGAGCCTAGCACAGATACGCAGTATTTT
D: .; J: TRBJ1-4; size: few; V: TRBV5-6; CDR3: CASSSRVDEKLFF; DNA: TGTGCCAGCAGCTCCCGGGTTGATGAAAAACTGTTTTTT
D: TRBD1; J: TRBJ1-4; size: .; V: TRBV7-2; CDR3: CASSRMQGGSEKLFF; DNA: TGTGCCAGCAGCCGAATGCAGGGGGGAAGTGAAAAACTGTTTTTT
D: .; J: TRBJ2-7; size: .; V: TRBV12-3/TRBV12-4; CDR3: CASSFSGGGSGEQYF; DNA: TGTGCCAGCAGTTTCAGCGGAGGGGGTTCCGGGGAGCAGTACTTC
D: .; J: TRBJ2-5; size: .; V: TRBV15; CDR3: CATSRDRGKGGETQYF; DNA: TGTGCCACCAGCAGAGATCGAGGCAAAGGAGGGGAGACCCAGTACTTC
D: .; J: TRBJ2-7; size: few; V: TRBV7-7; CDR3: CASSLGPGLSSYEQYF; DNA: TGTGCTAGCAGCTTAGGCCCGGGACTGTCCTCCTACGAGCAGTACTTC
D: TRBD2; J: TRBJ2-2; size: .; V: TRBV4-2; CDR3: CASSQEVAGVTGELFF; DNA: TGTGCCAGCAGCCAAGAGGTGGCGGGGGTCACCGGGGAGCTGTTTTTT
D: TRBD1; J: TRBJ2-1; size: few; V: TRBV11-2; CDR3: CASSSRTGMGNEQFF; DNA: TGTGCCAGCAGCTCACGGACAGGGATGGGAAATGAGCAGTTCTTC
D: .; J: TRBJ1-1; size: .; V: TRBV7-8; CDR3: CASSPRRGSNTEAFF; DNA: TGTGCCAGCAGCCCGAGACGGGGGTCGAACACTGAAGCTTTCTTT
D: TRBD2; J: TRBJ2-5; size: many; V: TRBV20-1; CDR3: CSARDPWRRGGPGETQYF; DNA: TGCAGTGCTAGAGATCCCTGGAGAAGGGGAGGGCCTGGAGAGACCCAGTACTTC
D: .; J: TRBJ1-1; size: few; V: TRBV29-1; CDR3: CSVELPGADTEAFF; DNA: TGCAGCGTTGAATTGCCAGGGGCTGATACTGAAGCTTTCTTT
D: .; J: TRBJ2-7; size: .; V: TRBV28; CDR3: CASSLGQEIYEQYF; DNA: TGTGCCAGCAGTTTGGGTCAGGAGATCTACGAGCAGTACTTC
D: TRBD2; J: TRBJ2-1; size: few; V: TRBV12-3/TRBV12-4; CDR3: CASSSPRASGYNEQFF; DNA: TGTGCCAGCAGCTCCCCCCGGGCTAGCGGCTACAATGAGCAGTTCTTC
D: .; J: TRBJ2-3; size: .; V: TRBV4-3; CDR3: CASSQGTSDTQYF; DNA: TGCGCCAGCAGCCAAGGGACCTCAGATACGCAGTATTTT